This T cell receptor beta chain was retrieved from a study of T-cell memory formation after mild COVID-19. In germline, CDR1 is DFQATT, CDR2 SNEGSKA (reference sequence). V lost 1 base, J lost 8 bases, and 17 bases stayed unmatched. This CDR3 region has 17 residues. TCRdb re-called the 5' RACE reads with MiXCR, one entry per CDR3 protein. The sample yields around 440,000 distinct CDR3 sequences, approximately 18% seen once. Sequencing was performed on PBMCs or a T cell subset sorted from them (not recorded which). This chain uses TRBV20-1 with TRBJ1-2, with TRBD1 matching 9 bases. This clonotype originated in an adult woman who had mild COVID-19 (a few samples of this study predate the infection). Cell type and time point are not known. In nucleotides, the CDR3 is TGCAGTGCTAGAGGGGGCCGGGGACAGGGCCAAAGGGGCGGCTACACCTTC. Its translation is CSARGGRGQGQRGGYTF.